This T cell receptor (beta chain) came from a study of shared clonotypes between healthy human individuals. On the study more broadly: Donors had three CD4 naive, three CD4 memory, two CD8 naive and one CD8 memory plate apiece. Study observations and caveats: Clonotypes which were not shared had lower generation probabilities than clonotypes that all four donors shared. Larger estimated richness was generally recorded for naive subsets relative to memory subsets.

Note on this clone: The antigen is unknown.

This CDR3 has 15 amino acids. The V end lost 4 bases, the J end lost 5 bases, and 14 bases lay between the germline ends. CDR1 is SGHVS and CDR2 is FQNEAQ in the germline V gene. CD45RO negativity and positive selection for CCR7 defined naive CD8 cells, a population that excluded terminally differentiated effector memory CD45RA+ cells. In the original workflow: ImmunoSEQ sequences covered only the junction and lacked quality scores; filtering therefore differed. Repertoires were generated with immunoSEQ multiplex PCR, while TCRdb's copy carries only in-frame clones and drops some. That table furnishes V, J and clone size, whereas the DNA furnished D and trimming. Of approximately 720,000 clones in the sample, about 90% were seen once.

The V and J genes are TRBV7-8 and TRBJ2-2; D may be TRBD2 (5 bases). This clonotype was sampled from a man aged 30 to 39 in good health. The source material was naive CD8+ T cells sorted from blood. CDR3 in amino acids: CASSSGFERTGELFF. CDR3 DNA sequence: TGTGCCAGCAGCTCCGGGTTTGAGCGGACCGGGGAGCTGTTTTTT.